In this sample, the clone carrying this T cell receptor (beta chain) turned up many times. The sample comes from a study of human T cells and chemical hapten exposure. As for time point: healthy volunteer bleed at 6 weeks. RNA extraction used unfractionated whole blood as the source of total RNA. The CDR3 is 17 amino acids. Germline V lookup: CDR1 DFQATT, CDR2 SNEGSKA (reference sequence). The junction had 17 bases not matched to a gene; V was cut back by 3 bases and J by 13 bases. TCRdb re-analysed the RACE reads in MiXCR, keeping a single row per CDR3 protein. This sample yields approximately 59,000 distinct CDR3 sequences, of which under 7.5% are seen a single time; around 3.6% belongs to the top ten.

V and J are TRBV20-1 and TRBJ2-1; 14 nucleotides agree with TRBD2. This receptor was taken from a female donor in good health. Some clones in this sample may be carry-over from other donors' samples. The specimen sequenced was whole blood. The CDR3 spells CSARSEQGLAGAQFQFF. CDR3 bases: TGCAGTGCTAGGTCAGAACAGGGACTAGCGGGAGCACAATTTCAGTTCTTC.